What follows is one T cell receptor beta chain and its context. Its antigen is unknown. This sample is part of a study of shared clonotypes between healthy human individuals. Study details: Each donor contributed plates that comprised three CD4 naive, three CD4 memory, two CD8 naive and one CD8 memory.

The CDR3 extends over 15 amino acids. V lost 0 bases, J lost 4 bases, and 5 bases stayed unmatched. From germline, CDR1 is SGHNT and CDR2 YYREEE (reference sequence). Original data processing: Filtering differed because ImmunoSEQ produced junction-only sequences that carried no quality scores. Some clones are missing from TCRdb's copy, which holds only in-frame ones; the method was immunoSEQ multiplex PCR. D and trimming come from the DNA, and the V and J calls and clone size come from that table. The sample lists around 2.5 million clones, 93% occurring once. General study findings and limits: Compared with memory subsets, naive subsets generally had larger estimated richness.

Sequencing used naive CD4+ T cells from PBMCs. Subset defined: CD45RA+ positively selected. The receptor was isolated from a man aged 18 to 35 in good health. Some clones in this sample may be carry-over from other donors' samples. The chain joins TRBV5-4 to TRBJ2-7; TRBD1 matches 9 bases. CDR3 coding DNA: TGTGCCAGCAGCTTGGGCGCGGACAGGGGTTACGAGCAGTACTTC. Translating it yields CASSLGADRGYEQYF.